This T cell receptor (beta chain) was identified in a study of T-cell reconstitution after alpha-beta-depleted transplantation in children. The study, taken as a whole, reports: It was newly produced T cells that mostly accounted for T-cell counts and diversity one year after transplant. For some patients, TCRbeta diversity was high at day 60 because of recipient T cells and thymic progenitors that survived. Reportedly, only several hundred clones from non-depleted graft cells drove alpha-beta T-cell counts at about two months.

For TCRbeta, the library was prepared with unique molecular identifiers. TCRdb reprocessed the PCR reads via MiXCR and lists one record per CDR3 protein. In the table there are 6,600 or so distinct CDR3 sequences, 5.3% of which are singletons. This clonotype was counted many times. Its cognate antigen is unknown. Germline V gene lookup returns CDR1 SNHLY and CDR2 FYNNEI. This CDR3 spans 13 amino acids. V lost 6 bases, J lost 1 base, and 9 bases lay in between. Specimen: PBMCs, mostly from graft donor cells, collected 180 days after TCRalphabeta/CD19-depleted stem cell transplant. This receptor was taken from a child younger than two who had a stem cell transplant for acute myeloid leukemia, so the T cells may come from the graft donor. The chain is built from TRBV2 and TRBJ1-1; possible D gene TRBD1, 6 bases. CDR3 region: CASRTGENTEAFF. CDR3 nucleotide sequence: TGTGCCAGCAGGACAGGAGAGAACACTGAAGCTTTCTTT.